This T cell receptor (beta chain) was captured by sequencing in a study of CD8 T cells in Susac syndrome. On this clonotype itself: Its antigen is unidentified.

A quantity of about 0.45 to 1 ug RNA underwent reverse transcription using random hexamers. TCRdb independently ran MiXCR on the immunoSEQ multiplex PCR reads; one entry per CDR3 protein. The table records 400,000 or so distinct CDR3 sequences, 85% of them present only once. V gave up 5 bases and J gave up 0 bases, with 14 bases separating them. This CDR3 is 15 amino acids long. Germline CDR1 SGHAT, CDR2 FQNNGV. TCR beta sequencing was performed on blood CD8+ and CD4+ T cells. The study, taken as a whole, reports: It was acknowledged by the study that relatively few individuals were included in its TCR sequencing and HLA analysis.

Sequenced material: CD8+ T cells from PBMCs. This sequence originates from a human donor with multiple sclerosis. The chain uses TRBV11-2 and TRBJ2-7; weak D call: TRBD2 (5 bases). Here the CDR3 reads CASSPPRAPSYEQYF. The CDR3 nucleotides are TGTGCCAGCAGCCCCCCGAGGGCGCCCTCCTACGAGCAGTACTTC.